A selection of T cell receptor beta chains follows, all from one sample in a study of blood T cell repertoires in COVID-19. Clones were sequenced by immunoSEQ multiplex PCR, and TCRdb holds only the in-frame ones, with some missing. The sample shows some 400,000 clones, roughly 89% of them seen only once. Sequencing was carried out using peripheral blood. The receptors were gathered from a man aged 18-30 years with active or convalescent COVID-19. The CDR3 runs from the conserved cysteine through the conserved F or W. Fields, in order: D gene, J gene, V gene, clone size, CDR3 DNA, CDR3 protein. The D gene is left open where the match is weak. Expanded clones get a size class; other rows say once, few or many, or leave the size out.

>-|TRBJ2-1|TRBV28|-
TGTGCCAGCAGCGACCCTCTCCCAGGGGAGCAGTTCTTC
CASSDPLPGEQFF
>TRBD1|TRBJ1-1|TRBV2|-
TGTGCCAGCAGATTAGACAGGGGAGACACTGAAGCTTTCTTT
CASRLDRGDTEAFF
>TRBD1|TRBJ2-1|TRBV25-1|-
TGTGCCAGCACGGACAGGGGATATGGCAATGAGCAGTTCTTC
CASTDRGYGNEQFF
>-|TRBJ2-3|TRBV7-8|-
TGTGCCAGCAGCATGCTACTAGGAGGCACAGATACGCAGTATTTT
CASSMLLGGTDTQYF
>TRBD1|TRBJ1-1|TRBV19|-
TGTGCCAGTAGTATAGTAGGGGGCGAAGACACTGAAGCTTTCTTT
CASSIVGGEDTEAFF
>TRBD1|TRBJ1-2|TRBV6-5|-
TGTGCCAGCAAGACAGGGGGCTCCGGCTACACCTTC
CASKTGGSGYTF
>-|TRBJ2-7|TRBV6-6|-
TGTGCCAGCTTCGCGGCCGGGAACCCCCACTACGAGCAGTACTTC
CASFAAGNPHYEQYF
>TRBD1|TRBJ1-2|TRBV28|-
TGTGCCAGCAGAACGACAGGGGTCGACTATGGCTACACCTTC
CASRTTGVDYGYTF
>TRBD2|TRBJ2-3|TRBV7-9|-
TGTGCCAGCAGCAAACTAGCGGGGGGCACAGATACGCAGTATTTT
CASSKLAGGTDTQYF
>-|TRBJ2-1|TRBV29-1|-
TGCAGCGTTGATCTTGCGGGACCCTACAATGAGCAGTTCTTC
CSVDLAGPYNEQFF
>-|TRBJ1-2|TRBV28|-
TGTGCCAGCAGTTTAGCAGGGGTCTATGGCTACACCTTC
CASSLAGVYGYTF
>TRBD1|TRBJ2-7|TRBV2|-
TGTGCCAGCAGTCCCGACAGGGGCGGTTTTGGCGAGCAGTACTTC
CASSPDRGGFGEQYF
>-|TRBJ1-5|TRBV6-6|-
TGTGCCAGCAGTTACGAAGGGGGCAATCAGCCCCAGCATTTT
CASSYEGGNQPQHF
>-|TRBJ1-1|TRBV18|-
TGTGCCAGCTCAGTGGACATTACGAACACTGAAGCTTTCTTT
CASSVDITNTEAFF
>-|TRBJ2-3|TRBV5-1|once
TGCGCCAGCAGCTACCGGGGAGACACAGATACGCAGTATTTT
CASSYRGDTDTQYF
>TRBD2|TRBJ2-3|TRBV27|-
TGTGCCAGCAGTTTGGGACTAGCGTACACAGATACGCAGTATTTT
CASSLGLAYTDTQYF
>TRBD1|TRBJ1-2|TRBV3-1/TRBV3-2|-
TGTGCCAGCAGCCGTGGACAGGGGAAGTCCTTC
CASSRGQGKSF
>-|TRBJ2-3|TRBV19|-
TGTGCCAGTAGCGGGACTAGCACAGATACGCAGTATTTT
CASSGTSTDTQYF
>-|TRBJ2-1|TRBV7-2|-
TGTGCCAGCAGCTACGGGGACGGGAGTGTAAATGAGCAGTTCTTC
CASSYGDGSVNEQFF
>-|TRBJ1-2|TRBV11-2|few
TGTGCCAGCAGCTTTATTGCCCCCGGGAGACCCACCTTC
CASSFIAPGRPTF
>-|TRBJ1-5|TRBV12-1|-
TGTGCCAGCATCGATTCCAGGGGGATAGAACAGCCCCAGCATTTT
CASIDSRGIEQPQHF
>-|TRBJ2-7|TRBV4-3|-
TGCGCCAGCAGCCAAGATTCGGACACGACCCGAGGGCAGTACTTC
CASSQDSDTTRGQYF
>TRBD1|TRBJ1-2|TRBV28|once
TGTGCCAGCAGCCTTAGTGGGACAGGAGGCTATGGCTACACCTTC
CASSLSGTGGYGYTF
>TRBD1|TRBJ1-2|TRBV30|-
TGTGCCTGGAGCGCCAGGGGGCGAAGAGGCTACACCTTC
CAWSARGRRGYTF
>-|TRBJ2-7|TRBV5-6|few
TGTGCCAGCAGCGGGCCTTCGCCGCGAGCCTACGAGCAGTACTTC
CASSGPSPRAYEQYF
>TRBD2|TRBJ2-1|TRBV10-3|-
TGTGCCATCAGTGAGAGTAGCGGGAGGTCTGATGAGCAGTTCTTC
CAISESSGRSDEQFF
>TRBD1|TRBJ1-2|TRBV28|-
TGTGCCAGCATAGGGGGCGATCAATCTAACTATGGCTACACCTTC
CASIGGDQSNYGYTF
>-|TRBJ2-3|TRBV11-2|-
TGTGCCAGCACCGCCCAGGGCATATTTACAGATACGCAGTATTTT
CASTAQGIFTDTQYF
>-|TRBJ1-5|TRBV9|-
TGTGCCAGCAGCGTAGGAGGGATCGACAATCAGCCCCAGCATTTT
CASSVGGIDNQPQHF
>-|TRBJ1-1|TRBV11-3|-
TGTGCCAGCAGACAAAACCAGAACACTGAAGCTTTCTTT
CASRQNQNTEAFF
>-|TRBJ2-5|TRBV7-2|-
TGTGCCAGCAGCTTAGTCCGAGGGTTCCAAGAGACCCAGTACTTC
CASSLVRGFQETQYF